The clone carrying this TCR beta chain is medium-sized in the sample. The antigen is undetermined. The germline gives CDR1 MNHNS, CDR2 SASEGT. CDR3 length: 14 amino acids. Trimming shortened V by 3 bases and J by 2 bases, and 11 bases separated the two germline ends. The table came from immunoSEQ multiplex PCR; TCRdb's copy has only in-frame clones and leaves some out. The sample contains tens of thousands of clones, 60% to 85% of which appear only once. The data originate from a study of T cell responses to AZD1222 COVID-19 vaccine. About the study: Second-dose intervals near 4 or 12 weeks were combined.

General observations from the study: The breadth and depth of Spike-specific TCRs increased once two AZD1222 doses had been given. Close to half of spike-specific TCRs reportedly recognize unmutated variant regions.

The chain combines TRBV6-1 with TRBJ2-7; D gene ambiguous. The material was peripheral blood, obtained on day 0 of AZD1222 vaccination. This clonotype was sampled from an adult in good health. CDR3 nucleotide sequence: TGTGCCAGCAGTGATTCTCTGGAAGCCTACGAGCAGTACTTC. Residues: CASSDSLEAYEQYF.